This T cell receptor beta chain was retrieved from a study of identifying expanded T cells in peripheral blood. General study points: Technical replicates showed roughly 1.2 changed clones; around two weeks 15 to 20; four weeks 19.

This CDR3 is built from 15 residues. Germline lookup yields CDR1 SGHRS and CDR2 YFSETQ. Deletions cut 4 bases from V and 1 base from J, with 14 bases between. Healthy donors had no documented immune events, such as infections, while sampled. Of note for this clone: Its antigen is currently unknown.

The method was immunoSEQ multiplex PCR; TCRdb's version includes in-frame clones alone and lacks a portion of them. The data show 85,000 to 120,000 clones, roughly 88% seen once. The gene calls are TRBV5-1 and TRBJ1-1, with a tentative D call TRBD1 (5 bases). The clonotype comes from a person aged 18-70 years in good health. The sequenced material came from blood. The CDR3 loop is CASSAQEGSNTEAFF. The DNA of the CDR3 is TGCGCCAGCAGCGCCCAGGAGGGGTCGAACACTGAAGCTTTCTTT.